The 18 T cell receptor beta chains below all came from one sample that was sequenced in a study of OX40 agonist ivuxolimab in advanced cancers. The assay was immunoSEQ multiplex PCR, and TCRdb's table has in-frame clones only and misses some. The sample lists 70,000 to 95,000 clones, about 90% occurring once. The sample here was CD4+ or CD8+ T cells sorted from blood, taken in a trial of the OX40 agonist ivuxolimab. All receptors derive from an adult with an advanced solid tumor such as melanoma, head and neck, liver or kidney cancer.

The genes are TRBV28 and TRBJ2-5; 9 bases fit TRBD2. Trimming took 1 base from V and 9 from J; bases not matched to a gene: 9. This CDR3 has 15 amino acids. Germline CDR1 and CDR2: MDHEN and SYDVKM. CDR3 sequence: CASSLLTSGLGAQYF. The DNA for the CDR3 is TGTGCCAGCAGTTTATTGACTAGCGGCCTGGGGGCCCAGTACTTC.

The rearrangement links TRBV5-1 to TRBJ2-3; maybe TRBD1 (7 bases). Germline assignment: CDR1 SGHRS and CDR2 YFSETQ. The V gene lost 4 bases and the J gene lost 2 bases, with 14 bases spanning the gap. The CDR3 sequence is 15 residues long. The CDR3 loop reads CASSAGQINTDTQYF. The CDR3 bases are TGCGCCAGCAGCGCGGGACAGATAAACACAGATACGCAGTATTTT.

The DNA of the CDR3 is TGTGCCAGCAGCTCTGGACTAGCGGGTGGGGGTACGCAGTATTTT. It yields the protein CASSSGLAGGGTQYF. The V and J genes are TRBV11-2 and TRBJ2-3; TRBD2 matches at 11 bases. The junction had 8 bases not matched to a gene; V was cut back by 4 bases and J by 8 bases. CDR3 length: 15 residues. CDR1 is SGHAT, CDR2 FQNNGV, per germline. The complete variable domain, with remaining parts taken from reference TRBV11-2 and TRBJ2-3, reads EAGVAQSPRYKIIEKRQSVAFWCNPISGHATLYWYQQILGQGPKLLIQFQNNGVVDDSQLPKDRFSAERLKGVDSTLKIQPAKLEDSAVYLCASSSGLAGGGTQYFGPGTRLTVL.

A single count supports this clone. The chain carries TRBV11-3 and TRBJ2-7; possibly TRBD1 for D (5 bases). This CDR3 has 16 residues. Trimming took off 0 bases at V and 1 base at J, with 13 bases between the two ends. Germline lookup yields CDR1 SGHNT and CDR2 YENEEA. The CDR3 region has the DNA TGTGCCAGCAGCTTAGAGGGGCCACCGCAATCCTACGAGCAGTACTTC. Its protein is CASSLEGPPQSYEQYF.

This rearrangement joins TRBV18 to TRBJ2-7; TRBD1 matches 7 bases. The CDR3 length is 15 residues. CDR1 and CDR2 (germline): KGHSH, LQKENI. The trim removed 5 bases at V and 2 bases at J, leaving 9 bases unmatched. The CDR3 here is CASSGTGTATYEQYF. For the CDR3, the DNA is TGTGCCAGCTCAGGGACCGGGACAGCTACCTACGAGCAGTACTTC.

This rearrangement joins TRBV30 to TRBJ1-3; tentative D call: TRBD1 (5 bases). Trimming took 0 bases from V and 2 from J, leaving 14 bases between them. CDR3 length equals 16 residues. Per the germline V gene, CDR1 is GTSNPN and CDR2 is SVGIG (reference sequence). The CDR3 sequence is CAWSVPGGPTGNTIYF. CDR3 sequence (DNA): TGTGCCTGGAGTGTACCCGGGGGACCAACTGGAAACACCATATATTTT.

The V and J genes are TRBV5-4 and TRBJ1-2, with D possibly matching TRBD1 (6 bases). Germline lookup yields CDR1 SGHNT and CDR2 YYREEE (reference sequence). V was cut by 4 bases and J by 3 bases, with 10 bases left in between. The CDR3 totals 13 residues. CDR3 nucleotide sequence: TGTGCCAGCAGCACCGACAGGCACTATGGCTACACCTTC. Amino acids: CASSTDRHYGYTF.

The CDR3 DNA reads as TGTGCCAGCAGCCGAGAGACCCAGTACTTC. Residues: CASSRETQYF. The chain has TRBV7-9 and TRBJ2-5, with D unclear. V gave up 5 bases and J gave up 4 bases, with 2 bases separating them. The germline V gene encodes CDR1 SEHNR and CDR2 FQNEAQ (reference sequence). The CDR3 consists of 10 residues.

The rearrangement uses TRBV10-3 and TRBJ2-3, with D tentatively TRBD1 (5 bases). Germline V lookup: CDR1 ENHRY, CDR2 SYGVKD. Trimming pared 3 bases from V and 1 base from J, leaving 8 bases between. This CDR3 spans 14 amino acids. The DNA for the CDR3 is TGTGCCATCAGTGACAGGGCAGGCACAGATACGCAGTATTTT. Amino acid sequence: CAISDRAGTDTQYF.

This clone was seen a handful of times. The V call is TRBV19, the J call TRBJ1-5; D is undetermined. Germline-derived CDR1 and CDR2 are LNHDA and SQIVND (reference sequence). The CDR3 totals 12 residues. V was pared by 6 bases and J by 0 bases, with 3 bases between. CDR3 nucleotides: TGTGCCAGTAGAGATAGCAATCAGCCCCAGCATTTT. It encodes CASRDSNQPQHF.

V and J are TRBV9 and TRBJ2-3, with TRBD2 matching 7 bases. Trimming at V came to 3 bases and at J to 0 bases, leaving 4 bases not matched to a gene. The CDR3 covers 15 residues. Germline values: CDR1 SGDLS, CDR2 YYNGEE. The DNA for the CDR3 is TGTGCCAGCAGCGCACTAGCGTTGAGCACAGATACGCAGTATTTT. Its protein product is CASSALALSTDTQYF.

This sequence joins TRBV6-1 and TRBJ2-3, with a tentative D call TRBD1 (6 bases). V shed 2 bases and J shed 5 bases, with 11 bases lying between them. Germline V gene lookup returns CDR1 MNHNS and CDR2 SASEGT. The CDR3 contains 14 residues. The CDR3 bases are TGTGCCAGCAGTGAACAGGGGTTAGTAGATACGCAGTATTTT. Translation: CASSEQGLVDTQYF.

The rearrangement links TRBV7-3 to TRBJ2-7; either TRBD1 or TRBD2 may fit D (6 bases each). The germline V gene encodes CDR1 SGHTA and CDR2 FQGTGA. This CDR3 is 15 amino acids long. V lost 2 bases, J lost 3 bases, and 14 bases lay in between. The CDR3 is CASSLDGGAFYEQYF. In DNA form, the CDR3 reads TGTGCCAGCAGCTTAGACGGGGGCGCTTTCTACGAGCAGTACTTC.

V is TRBV6-5 and J is TRBJ2-5, with D possibly being TRBD1 (5 bases). V gave up 8 bases and J gave up 7 bases, with 8 bases separating them. Germline lookup yields CDR1 MNHEY and CDR2 SVGAGI. CDR3 length equals 10 residues. This CDR3 is CASGQGTQYF. CDR3 nucleotide sequence: TGTGCCAGCGGCCAGGGGACCCAGTACTTC.

About this clone: A read error may produce the germline difference seen at one junction end. The chain combines TRBV7-7 with TRBJ2-7, with no clear D. Germline assignment: CDR1 SSHAT and CDR2 FNYEAQ (reference sequence). The CDR3 is made up of 17 amino acids. The CDR3 reads CASSSAAETESSYEQYF. The CDR3, as DNA: TGTGCTAGCAGCTCCGCTGCCGAGACCGAAAGCTCCTACGAGCAGTACTTC.

The chain joins TRBV18 to TRBJ2-1, with D maybe TRBD2 (6 bases). V lost 1 base and J lost 13, with 17 bases in between. Germline loops: CDR1 KGHSH, CDR2 LQKENI. The CDR3 covers 14 residues. CDR3 amino acids: CASSPQTLGTDQFF. CDR3 nucleotide sequence: TGTGCCAGCTCACCACAGACGCTAGGGACTGACCAGTTCTTC.

This chain links TRBV7-8 with TRBJ1-4, with a weak D call TRBD1 (6 bases). The CDR3 is made up of 15 amino acids. Trimming pared 5 bases from V and 4 bases from J, leaving 14 bases between. Looked up from germline, CDR1 is SGHVS and CDR2 is FQNEAQ. In DNA, the CDR3 is TGTGCCAGCAGCAGACGGACAGAGATTAATGAAAAACTGTTTTTT. Encoded protein: CASSRRTEINEKLFF.

In regard to this clone: The identical CDR3 is also encoded by other nucleotide sequences in the sample. The rearrangement uses TRBV6-6 and TRBJ1-5; TRBD1 might be the D (6 bases). CDR3 length: 13 amino acids. Looked up from germline, CDR1 is MNHNY and CDR2 is SVGAGI (reference sequence). V was clipped by 5 bases and J by 6 bases, with 11 bases between them. CDR3 amino acids: CASSAQGSQPQHF. As DNA, the CDR3 is TGTGCCAGCAGTGCACAGGGTAGTCAGCCCCAGCATTTT.